The rows below give T cell receptor beta chains drawn from one sample of a study of tumor-infiltrating lymphocytes in primary liver carcinoma. TCRdb re-called the multiplex PCR reads with MiXCR, one entry per CDR3 protein. This sample has about 54,000 distinct CDR3 sequences, with around 79% found just once. Source material: liver tumor tissue from sampling region 2. The receptors were gathered from a man aged 35-49 years with primary liver carcinoma and hepatitis B virus infection. Both conserved end residues are part of each CDR3. The D gene is left open where the match is weak. A clone size is listed for some rows: how often the clone was seen (once, few, many), or a class if it is expanded.

TRBV30	-	TRBJ2-5	-	TGTGCCTGGAGTGTCGGGGGCACGGAAGAGACCCAGTACTTC	CAWSVGGTEETQYF
TRBV28	-	TRBJ2-2	-	TGTGCCAGCGGGGAAAGGGACGGGGAGCTGTTTTTT	CASGERDGELFF
TRBV6-1	TRBD2	TRBJ2-3	many	TGTGCCAGCAGTGAACTAGCGGGAGAGACAGATACGCAGTATTTT	CASSELAGETDTQYF
TRBV2	TRBD2	TRBJ2-5	-	TGTGCCAGCACCGGACTAGCGGGAGAGGCCCAGTACTTC	CASTGLAGEAQYF
TRBV19	TRBD2	TRBJ2-3	few	TGTGCCAGTAGCCGAGGACTAGCCTTTAGCACAGATACGCAGTATTTT	CASSRGLAFSTDTQYF
TRBV12-3/TRBV12-4	TRBD2	TRBJ2-7	-	TGTGTCAGTGAACCGGGACTAGCGGGCAGCTACTACGAGCAGTACTTC	CVSEPGLAGSYYEQYF
TRBV11-2	-	TRBJ2-7	-	TGTGCCAGCAGCTTAAGCAGGAGCCCCTGCGAGCAGTACTTC	CASSLSRSPCEQYF
TRBV11-2	-	TRBJ1-1	-	TGTGCCAGCACCCCCCCACAGCATGGGGTCACTGAAGCCTTCTTT	CASTPPQHGVTEAFF
TRBV7-9	-	TRBJ2-7	-	TGTGCCAACAGCTTTACAGGTGGGGCCAGCTACGAGCAGTGCTTC	CANSFTGGASYEQCF
TRBV7-3	TRBD1	TRBJ2-2	-	TGTGCCAGCAGCCTAGCAGGGGGAGCCGGGGAGCTGTTTTTT	CASSLAGGAGELFF
TRBV12-3/TRBV12-4	TRBD1	TRBJ2-1	-	TGTGCCAGCAGTTATGACAGGGGGAACTACAATGAACAGTTCTTC	CASSYDRGNYNEQFF
TRBV4-2	-	TRBJ1-1	few	TGTGCCAGCAGCCCAGGCGGGCCGGGGACCGAAGCTTACTTT	CASSPGGPGTEAYF
TRBV6-2/TRBV6-3	-	TRBJ2-6	-	TGTGCCAGCAGTTACGCCTCTGGGGCCAAGGTCCTGACTTTC	CASSYASGAKVLTF
TRBV29-1	-	TRBJ1-1	many	TGCAGCGTCGCAGCAGGGGCCCAAATGAACACTGAAGCTTTCTTT	CSVAAGAQMNTEAFF
TRBV5-6	-	TRBJ1-6	many	TGTGCCAGCAGAGGTAGCTCAATCAATTCACCCCTCCACTTT	CASRGSSINSPLHF
TRBV29-1	TRBD1	TRBJ1-2	-	TGCAGCGTTACCCGGACAGGGCTAGATGTTGGCTACACCTTC	CSVTRTGLDVGYTF
TRBV6-2/TRBV6-3	-	TRBJ2-7	-	TGTGTCACGGATGTGACCTATGGCTTCTACGAGCAGTACTTC	CVTDVTYGFYEQYF
TRBV5-1	-	TRBJ2-3	once	TGCGTCAGCAGCTTGGTTGGGGGCCGCACAGATACGCAGTATTTT	CVSSLVGGRTDTQYF
TRBV4-1	-	TRBJ2-3	-	TGCGCCAGCAGCCAAGAGCTTAGTGGCATAGATACGCAGTATTTT	CASSQELSGIDTQYF
TRBV6-5	-	TRBJ2-1	-	TGTGCCAGCAGTTACGTGGGGAATGAGCAGCTATTC	CASSYVGNEQLF
TRBV11-1	-	TRBJ2-2	-	TGTGCCATCAGTTTACTCCCCGGGCGCGACAGCGGGGAGCTGTTTTTT	CAISLLPGRDSGELFF
TRBV28	-	TRBJ2-5	many	TGTGCCAGCAGTTCCACCTCTCTAGCTGAAGAGACCCAGTACTTC	CASSSTSLAEETQYF
TRBV10-3	-	TRBJ2-5	-	TGTACCATCAGTGGGCGGGTGGAGACCCAGTACTTC	CTISGRVETQYF
TRBV29-1	-	TRBJ1-2	-	TGCAACTTTGGGGGGAGCTCGAGTGGCTACACCTTC	CNFGGSSSGYTF
TRBV6-2/TRBV6-3	TRBD1	TRBJ2-7	-	TGTACCAGCAGTTATCCGGGACAGCTCTACGAGCAGTACTTC	CTSSYPGQLYEQYF
TRBV11-2	-	TRBJ2-2	-	TGTGCCAGCAGCTTAGAGTTTATCGGGAACTTGTTTTTT	CASSLEFIGNLFF
TRBV6-5	-	TRBJ1-4	-	TGTGCCGGCAGTTACTATTGGGATTCGACGCTTAGTGAAAAACTGTTTTTT	CAGSYYWDSTLSEKLFF